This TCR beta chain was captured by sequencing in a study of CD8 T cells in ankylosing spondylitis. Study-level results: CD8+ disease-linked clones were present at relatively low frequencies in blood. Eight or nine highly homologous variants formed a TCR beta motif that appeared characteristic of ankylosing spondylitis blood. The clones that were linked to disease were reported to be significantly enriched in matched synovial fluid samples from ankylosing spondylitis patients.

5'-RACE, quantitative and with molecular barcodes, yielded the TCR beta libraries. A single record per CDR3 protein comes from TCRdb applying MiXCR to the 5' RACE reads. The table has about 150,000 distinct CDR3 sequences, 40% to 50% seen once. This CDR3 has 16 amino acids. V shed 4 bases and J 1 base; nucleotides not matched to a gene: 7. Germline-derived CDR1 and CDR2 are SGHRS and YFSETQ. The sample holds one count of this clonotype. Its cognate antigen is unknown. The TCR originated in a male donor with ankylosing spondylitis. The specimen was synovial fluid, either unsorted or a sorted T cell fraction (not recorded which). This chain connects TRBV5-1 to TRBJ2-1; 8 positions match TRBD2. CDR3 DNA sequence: TGCGCCAGCAGCCCGGGGGGGGGTAGGTCCTACAATGAGCAGTTCTTC. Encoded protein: CASSPGGGRSYNEQFF. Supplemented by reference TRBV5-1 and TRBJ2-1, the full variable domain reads KAGVTQTPRYLIKTRGQQVTLSCSPISGHRSVSWYQQTPGQGLQFLFEYFSETQRNKGNFPGRFSGRQFSNSRSEMNVSTLELGDSALYLCASSPGGGRSYNEQFFGPGTRLTVL.